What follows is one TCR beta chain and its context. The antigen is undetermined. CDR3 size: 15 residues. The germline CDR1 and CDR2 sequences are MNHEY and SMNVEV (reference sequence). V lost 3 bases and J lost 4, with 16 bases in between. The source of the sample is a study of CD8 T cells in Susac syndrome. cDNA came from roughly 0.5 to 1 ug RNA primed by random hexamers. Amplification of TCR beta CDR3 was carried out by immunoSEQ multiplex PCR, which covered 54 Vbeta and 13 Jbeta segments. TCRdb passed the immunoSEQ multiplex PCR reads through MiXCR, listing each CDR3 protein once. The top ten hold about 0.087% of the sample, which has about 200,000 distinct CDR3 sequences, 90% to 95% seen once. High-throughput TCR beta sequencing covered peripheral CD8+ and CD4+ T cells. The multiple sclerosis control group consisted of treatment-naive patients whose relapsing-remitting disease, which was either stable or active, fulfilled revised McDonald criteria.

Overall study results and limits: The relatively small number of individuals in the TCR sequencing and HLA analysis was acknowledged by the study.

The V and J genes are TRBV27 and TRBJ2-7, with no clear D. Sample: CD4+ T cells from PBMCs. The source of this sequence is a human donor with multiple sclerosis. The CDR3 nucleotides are TGTGCCAGCAGTTTGTCGGGTGTATGGGATTACGAGCAGTACTTC. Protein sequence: CASSLSGVWDYEQYF.